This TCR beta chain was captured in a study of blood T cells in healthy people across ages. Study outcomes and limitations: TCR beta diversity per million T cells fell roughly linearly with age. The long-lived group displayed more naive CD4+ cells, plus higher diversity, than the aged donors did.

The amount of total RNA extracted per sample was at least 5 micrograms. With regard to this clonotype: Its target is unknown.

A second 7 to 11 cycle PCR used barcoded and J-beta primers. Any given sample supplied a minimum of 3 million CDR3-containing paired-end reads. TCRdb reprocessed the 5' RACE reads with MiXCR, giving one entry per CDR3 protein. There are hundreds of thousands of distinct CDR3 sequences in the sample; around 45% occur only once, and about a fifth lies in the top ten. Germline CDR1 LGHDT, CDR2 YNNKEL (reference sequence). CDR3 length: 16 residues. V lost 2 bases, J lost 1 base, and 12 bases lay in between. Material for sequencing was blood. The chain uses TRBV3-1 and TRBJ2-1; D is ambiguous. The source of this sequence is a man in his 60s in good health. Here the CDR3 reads CASSQTDGLSYNEQFF. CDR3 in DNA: TGTGCCAGCAGCCAAACGGACGGATTATCCTACAATGAGCAGTTCTTC.